The T cell receptor beta chain described here comes from a study of T cells in Graves' hyperthyroidism and ophthalmopathy. Study as a whole: Prior to any treatment, at the point of initial diagnosis, peripheral blood was collected. Study-wide points: In blood, most of the thyroid clonotypes expanded above 0.001 were also present.

This clonotype showed up just a few times. Antigen specificity is unknown. From germline, CDR1 is ENHRY and CDR2 SYGVKD. The germline V and J ends were trimmed by 2 bases and 5 bases, with 9 bases remaining between them. CDR3 length: 14 residues. From RNA transcripts, TCR beta CDR3 regions were amplified. HTBI primers were used for first-round RT-PCR of the TCR CDR3. One entry per CDR3 protein, called by TCRdb with MiXCR from the multiplex PCR reads. The data show over 700,000 distinct CDR3 sequences, roughly a third seen once. Aged 18 to 65, the patients had hyperthyroidism that was newly diagnosed and had lasted under 2 months.

Sequenced material: blood. V gene TRBV10-3 combines with J gene TRBJ2-2, with D perhaps matching TRBD1 (6 bases). This sequence was found in a woman between 40 and 55 years old with Graves' hyperthyroidism. Here the CDR3 reads CAISERDITGELFF. Here the CDR3 DNA reads TGTGCCATCAGTGAGCGGGACATAACCGGGGAGCTGTTTTTT.